These 15 T cell receptor beta chains were all obtained from the same sample, sequenced in a study of PD-L1 blockade in urothelial cancer. Sequencing used immunoSEQ multiplex PCR; TCRdb keeps in-frame clones, though not all of them. The sample consists of tens of thousands of clones, around 87% of them appearing once. Sequenced here: PBMCs, sampled around atezolizumab (anti-PD-L1) treatment. The origin of the receptors is a man aged 50 to 60 with urothelial cancer.

V gene TRBV30 combines with J gene TRBJ2-7; 9 bases fit TRBD1. CDR3 length: 14 residues. Per germline, CDR1 GTSNPN and CDR2 SVGIG (reference sequence). Germline trimming cut 0 bases from V and 4 bases from J; bases unmatched to any gene: 4. The CDR3: CAWSVGTGLYEQYF. CDR3 nucleotide sequence: TGTGCCTGGAGTGTAGGGACAGGGCTATACGAGCAGTACTTC.

V usage is TRBV6-4 and J usage is TRBJ2-2, with D possibly being TRBD2 (6 bases). CDR1 MRHNA and CDR2 SNTAGT come from the germline V gene. This CDR3 has 15 residues. With 7 bases removed from V and 3 bases from J, the gap between germline ends came to 15 bases. CDR3 protein: CASTSLGGDTGELFF. The CDR3 DNA reads TGTGCCAGCACCTCTCTCGGGGGTGACACCGGGGAGCTGTTTTTT.

The chain employs TRBV7-8 and TRBJ2-2; 9 nucleotides agree with TRBD2. The V gene's germline CDR1 is SGHVS and CDR2 FQNEAQ. V shed 5 bases and J 4 bases; nucleotides not matched to a gene: 14. The CDR3 has 18 amino acids. The CDR3 here is CASSLSPLAGTGTGELFF. CDR3 sequence (DNA): TGTGCCAGCAGCCTGAGCCCCCTAGCGGGGACCGGCACCGGGGAGCTGTTTTTT.

This clone was detected only once. The chain employs TRBV10-3 and TRBJ2-1, with a weak D call TRBD2 (6 bases). V was pared by 0 bases and J by 5 bases, with 14 bases between. Germline-derived CDR1 and CDR2 are ENHRY and SYGVKD. CDR3 size: 16 residues. CDR3 nucleotides: TGTGCCATCAGTGAGTCATTAACTCGCGGGGACAATGAGCAGTTCTTC. Its protein is CAISESLTRGDNEQFF.

The chain is built from TRBV27 and TRBJ2-7; D may be TRBD2 (6 bases). V dropped 11 bases and J dropped 0 bases, with 14 bases sitting between them. Germline V gives CDR1 MNHEY, CDR2 SMNVEV (reference sequence). This CDR3 is built from 13 residues. CDR3 nucleotides: TGTGCCGCCCCGGGACTGCCCTCCTACGAGCAGTACTTC. Its protein product is CAAPGLPSYEQYF.

The chain joins TRBV6-1 to TRBJ2-5; no clear D. Germline V CDR1 and CDR2: MNHNS, SASEGT. V was cut by 2 bases and J by 4 bases, with 20 bases left in between. This CDR3 comprises 17 residues. This chain's CDR3 is CASSESIRPPPGETQYF. CDR3 nucleotides: TGTGCCAGCAGTGAATCAATACGACCCCCACCAGGAGAGACCCAGTACTTC.

The chain couples TRBV5-5 to TRBJ1-6, with a tentative D call TRBD1 (5 bases). The CDR3 is 15 amino acids. V lost 4 bases and J lost 6, with 14 bases in between. Looked up from germline, CDR1 is SGHKS and CDR2 is YYEKEE (reference sequence). The CDR3: CASSEVGLRNSPLHF. The DNA for the CDR3 is TGTGCCAGCAGCGAGGTGGGGCTGCGTAATTCACCCCTCCACTTT.

A few counts support this clone. The DNA of the CDR3 is TGTGCCAGCAGTTTAATACCCGGGGGGGCGCCGGGTGAAAAACTGTTTTTT. It yields the protein CASSLIPGGAPGEKLFF. The genes are TRBV27 and TRBJ1-4, with D possibly TRBD1 on 6 matching bases. V lost 2 bases, J lost 7 bases, and 20 bases lay in between. Germline CDR1 MNHEY, CDR2 SMNVEV (reference sequence). The CDR3 contains 17 residues.

The sample holds one count of this clone. V usage is TRBV9 and J usage is TRBJ1-5; TRBD1 is a possible D gene (5 bases). Germline V gene lookup returns CDR1 SGDLS and CDR2 YYNGEE. V was pared by 2 bases and J by 6 bases, with 15 bases between. The CDR3 is made up of 15 amino acids. The CDR3 spells CASSVAGEGTQPQHF. CDR3 sequence (DNA): TGTGCCAGCAGCGTCGCCGGGGAGGGGACTCAGCCCCAGCATTTT.

In DNA, the CDR3 is TGCGCCAGCAGCCAAGATCCCGACAGGCGACTGTACGAAAAACTGTTTTTT. Translated, it gives CASSQDPDRRLYEKLFF. The genes are TRBV4-1 and TRBJ1-4; weak D call: TRBD1 (6 bases). Per germline, CDR1 MGHRA and CDR2 YSYEKL. The CDR3 extends over 17 amino acids. Trimming pared 0 bases from V and 8 bases from J, leaving 19 bases between.

V and J are TRBV19 and TRBJ2-7; 9 bases match TRBD2. The trim removed 6 bases at V and 2 bases at J, leaving 11 bases unmatched. Germline-derived CDR1 and CDR2 are LNHDA and SQIVND (reference sequence). This CDR3 spans 16 amino acids. CDR3 nucleotide sequence: TGTGCCAGTAGCCCCAGCGTGGGCGGGAGGGCCTACGAGCAGTACTTC. Its protein product is CASSPSVGGRAYEQYF.

This clone has a handful of counts. This chain uses TRBV19 with TRBJ1-5; D remains unclear. The germline CDR1 and CDR2 sequences are LNHDA and SQIVND (reference sequence). V gave up 3 bases and J gave up 5 bases, with 8 bases separating them. CDR3 length equals 13 residues. The CDR3 is CASSIGRYQPQHF. CDR3 coding DNA: TGTGCCAGTAGTATTGGGAGGTATCAGCCCCAGCATTTT. The full variable domain, completed using reference TRBV19 and TRBJ1-5, is DGGITQSPKYLFRKEGQNVTLSCEQNLNHDAMYWYRQDPGQGLRLIYYSQIVNDFQKGDIAEGYSVSREKKESFPLTVTSAQKNPTAFYLCASSIGRYQPQHFGDGTRLSIL.

The rearrangement links TRBV11-2 to TRBJ1-4; no clear D. The V and J ends lost 5 bases and 8 bases respectively, with 18 bases between them. This CDR3 comprises 15 residues. The germline V gene encodes CDR1 SGHAT and CDR2 FQNNGV. CDR3 protein: CASSRREGKAEKLFF. DNA for the CDR3: TGTGCCAGCAGCAGGCGGGAGGGTAAGGCGGAAAAACTGTTTTTT.

The CDR3 DNA follows: TGTGCCAGCAGCCGGACTAGCGGGAGCTCCTACGAGCAGTACTTC. It specifies CASSRTSGSSYEQYF. This rearrangement joins TRBV6-5 to TRBJ2-7; 13 bases line up with TRBD2. V lost 6 bases to trimming and J lost 0 bases; unmatched junction nucleotides: 2. Germline loops: CDR1 MNHEY, CDR2 SVGAGI. This CDR3 spans 15 amino acids.

The rearrangement uses TRBV28 and TRBJ2-7; unclear D gene. CDR3 length: 12 residues. The germline V gene encodes CDR1 MDHEN and CDR2 SYDVKM. Trimming left V 6 bases short and J 3 bases short, with 9 bases between. The CDR3 nucleotides read TGTGCCAGCAGCCAGACATTCTACGAGCAGTACTTC. This encodes CASSQTFYEQYF.